This TCR beta chain was recorded in a study of patients and donors after allogeneic stem cell transplantation. TCRdb passed the RT-PCR reads through MiXCR, listing each CDR3 protein once. The sample lists approximately 410,000 distinct CDR3 sequences, under 20% occurring once. This clonotype was observed a handful of times. V was cut by 4 bases and J by 7 bases, with 12 bases left in between. Germline V lookup: CDR1 SGHDT, CDR2 YYEEEE. The CDR3 covers 14 residues. The TCR was taken from a human donor who was either an allogeneic HSCT recipient or a stem cell or donor lymphocyte infusion donor (not recorded which). It is not recorded whose cells these are; they may come from a transplant donor. Sequencing input: blood, either unsorted or a sorted T cell fraction (not recorded which). The chain has TRBV5-6 and TRBJ1-6; D unresolved. The CDR3 DNA follows: TGTGCCAGCAGCCGTGGGGAGGTCAATTCACCCCTCCACTTT. Its translation: CASSRGEVNSPLHF.